Each of the 16 T cell receptor beta chains below was sequenced from the same sample in a study of blood T cell repertoires in COVID-19 (dated by TCRdb to about 2020). The method behind the library was the immunoSEQ multiplex PCR assay. What TCRdb holds here is the immuneACCESS table cut down to in-frame rearrangements. Part of the clones is not present; checked against another copy, under half of the missing clones reflect an unresolved V gene, and the others are unexplained. The sample table lists 110,000 to 150,000 clones, about 88% of them with a count of one. Roughly 10% of the sample is taken by the ten largest. Sequenced material: peripheral blood. All receptors come from a man between 50 and 59 years old with active or convalescent COVID-19.

The V and J genes are TRBV7-3 and TRBJ2-1, with D tentatively TRBD2 (5 bases). The CDR3 covers 16 residues. The germline gives CDR1 SGHTA, CDR2 FQGTGA. Deletions cut 2 bases from V and 0 bases from J, with 11 bases between. CDR3 protein: CASSLGSGSSYNEQFF. CDR3 coding DNA: TGTGCCAGCAGCTTAGGCAGCGGAAGCTCCTACAATGAGCAGTTCTTC. The full variable domain, its missing parts supplied by reference TRBV7-3 and TRBJ2-1, is GAGVSQTPSNKVTEKGKYVELRCDPISGHTALYWYRQSLGQGPEFLIYFQGTGAADDSGLPNDRFFAVRPEGSVSTLKIQRTERGDSAVYLCASSLGSGSSYNEQFFGPGTRLTVL.

The CDR3 is CASSLANGQGVHF. The CDR3 DNA reads TGTGCCAGCAGCTTGGCCAACGGACAGGGAGTCCACTTT. The chain links TRBV5-6 to TRBJ1-6; TRBD1 aligns across 8 bases. After removal of 0 bases from V and 17 bases from J, the junction contained 7 bases not matched to a gene. The CDR3 length is 13 residues. In germline, CDR1 is SGHDT, CDR2 YYEEEE.

The rearrangement links TRBV30 to TRBJ1-2, with a weak D call TRBD1 (5 bases). Trimming left V 2 bases short and J 3 bases short, with 7 bases between. The V gene's germline CDR1 is GTSNPN and CDR2 SVGIG (reference sequence). This CDR3 has 12 amino acids. The CDR3 DNA is TGTGCCTGGAGTTGGGGGGACTATGGCTACACCTTC. Protein product: CAWSWGDYGYTF.

This chain connects TRBV29-1 to TRBJ2-3; 10 nucleotides match TRBD1. The CDR3 is made up of 15 amino acids. CDR1 and CDR2 from the germline V gene are SQVTM and ANQGSEA. The V segment lost 6 bases and the J segment 3 bases; nucleotides outside the gene matches: 9. The CDR3 coding sequence is TGCAGCGTCACCAATCCGGGACAGGGGACAGATACGCAGTATTTT. It yields the protein CSVTNPGQGTDTQYF.

The chain is built from TRBV4-1 and TRBJ1-3; D not resolved. The ends were cut back, 3 bases at V and 5 bases at J, with 17 bases in the middle. The CDR3 is 16 residues long. Germline-derived CDR1 and CDR2 are MGHRA and YSYEKL. The DNA for the CDR3 is TGCGCCAGCAGCCAGAGCCCAAGCTTCACCCGAAACACCATATATTTT. Translated, it gives CASSQSPSFTRNTIYF.

This rearrangement joins TRBV19 to TRBJ1-5; no firm D call. CDR3 size: 16 residues. The V and J ends lost 3 bases and 0 bases respectively, with 12 bases between them. Germline V lookup: CDR1 LNHDA, CDR2 SQIVND (reference sequence). The DNA for the CDR3 is TGTGCCAGTAGTATCGGGGTACCCCTTAGCAATCAGCCCCAGCATTTT. Translated, it gives CASSIGVPLSNQPQHF. The complete variable domain, with remaining parts taken from reference TRBV19 and TRBJ1-5, reads DGGITQSPKYLFRKEGQNVTLSCEQNLNHDAMYWYRQDPGQGLRLIYYSQIVNDFQKGDIAEGYSVSREKKESFPLTVTSAQKNPTAFYLCASSIGVPLSNQPQHFGDGTRLSIL.

The V and J genes are TRBV6-5 and TRBJ2-7; D might be TRBD2 (6 bases). The V end lost 6 bases, the J end lost 1 base, and 13 bases lay between the germline ends. Germline V lookup: CDR1 MNHEY, CDR2 SVGAGI. This CDR3 is 14 amino acids long. This CDR3 is CASRDYLSSYEQYF. The CDR3 bases are TGTGCCAGCAGGGACTATCTATCTTCCTACGAGCAGTACTTC.

This CDR3 is CASTLTGGNQPQHF. The CDR3 coding sequence is TGTGCCAGTACACTAACAGGGGGTAATCAGCCCCAGCATTTT. This sequence joins TRBV19 and TRBJ1-5, with TRBD1 matching over 8 bases. J was trimmed by 4 bases and V by 7 bases; bases with no gene match: 6. The CDR3 extends over 14 amino acids. Germline V gene lookup returns CDR1 LNHDA and CDR2 SQIVND (reference sequence).

The rearrangement uses TRBV28 and TRBJ2-7, with 11 bases lining up with TRBD1. In germline, CDR1 is MDHEN, CDR2 SYDVKM. The V and J ends lost 10 bases and 4 bases, in that order; junction bases with no gene match: 9. The CDR3 runs to 14 residues. The CDR3 spells CATWGDRGFYEQYF. As DNA, the CDR3 is TGTGCCACCTGGGGGGACAGGGGGTTTTACGAGCAGTACTTC.

The chain carries TRBV27 and TRBJ2-1; 12 nucleotides line up with TRBD2. Trimming at V came to 6 bases and at J to 8 bases, leaving 8 bases not matched to a gene. In germline, CDR1 is MNHEY, CDR2 SMNVEV (reference sequence). The CDR3 is 15 residues long. The CDR3: CASRLRLAGDYEQFF. The CDR3, as DNA: TGTGCCAGCAGGCTCCGACTAGCGGGAGACTATGAGCAGTTCTTC.

This chain links TRBV30 with TRBJ2-7, with 10 positions matching TRBD1. Germline-derived CDR1 and CDR2 are GTSNPN and SVGIG (reference sequence). V lost 1 base and J lost 5; bases outside the gene matches: 5. This CDR3 has 14 amino acids. DNA of the CDR3: TGTGCCTGGAGTGGACAGGGGGCGCTCCACGAGCAGTACTTC. Residues: CAWSGQGALHEQYF.

V is TRBV6-5 and J is TRBJ2-7; D possibly corresponds to TRBD2 (6 bases). Trimming stripped 0 bases from V and 3 bases from J, with 15 bases between. The CDR3 length is 16 residues. The germline CDR1 and CDR2 sequences are MNHEY and SVGAGI. As DNA, the CDR3 is TGTGCCAGCAGTTACTCCCTGGACTATCGGTTCTACGAGCAGTACTTC. The encoded protein is CASSYSLDYRFYEQYF.

The rearrangement links TRBV11-3 to TRBJ2-7; 9 bases fit TRBD1. V lost 1 base and J lost 5; bases outside the gene matches: 3. Per the germline V gene, CDR1 is SGHNT and CDR2 is YENEEA. This CDR3 has 14 amino acids. CDR3 sequence reads: CASSLGQGVNEQYF. The CDR3 nucleotides are TGTGCCAGCAGCTTAGGACAGGGGGTCAACGAGCAGTACTTC.

The chain couples TRBV10-3 to TRBJ1-2; the D is unclear. Deletions cut 0 bases from V and 4 bases from J, with 9 bases between. The V gene's germline CDR1 is ENHRY and CDR2 SYGVKD. CDR3 length: 14 amino acids. The CDR3 DNA is TGTGCCATCAGTGAGTCGAAAGGAGCCTATGGCTACACCTTC. Translation gives CAISESKGAYGYTF.

The chain couples TRBV7-8 to TRBJ1-2; 7 bases map to TRBD1. Germline V CDR1 and CDR2: SGHVS, FQNEAQ. With 2 bases clipped from V and 7 bases from J, the junction kept 4 bases outside the gene matches. The CDR3 runs to 13 residues. CDR3 nucleotide sequence: TGTGCCAGCAGCTTAACAGGGGCGGGTGGCTACACCTTC. Protein: CASSLTGAGGYTF.

The chain has TRBV6-5 and TRBJ2-5, with D possibly TRBD1 on 5 matching bases. CDR3 length equals 16 residues. The germline V gene has CDR1 MNHEY and CDR2 SVGAGI. Trimming removed 0 bases at V and 4 bases at J, with 15 bases between. The CDR3 here is CASSYSSRAVGETQYF. The CDR3 nucleotides are TGTGCCAGCAGTTACTCTTCCAGGGCTGTGGGAGAGACCCAGTACTTC.